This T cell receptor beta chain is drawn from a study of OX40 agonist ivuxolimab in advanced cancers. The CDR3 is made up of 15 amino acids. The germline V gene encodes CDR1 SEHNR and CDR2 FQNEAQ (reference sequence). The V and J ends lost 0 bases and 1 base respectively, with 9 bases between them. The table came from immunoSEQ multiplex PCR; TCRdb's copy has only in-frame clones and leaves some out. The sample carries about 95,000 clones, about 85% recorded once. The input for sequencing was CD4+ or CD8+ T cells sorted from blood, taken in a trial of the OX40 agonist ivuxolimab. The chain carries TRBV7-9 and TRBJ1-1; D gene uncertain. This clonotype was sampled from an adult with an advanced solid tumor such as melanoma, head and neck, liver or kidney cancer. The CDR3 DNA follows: TGTGCCAGCAGCTTAGCGGTACCCTCGAACACTGAAGCTTTCTTT. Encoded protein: CASSLAVPSNTEAFF. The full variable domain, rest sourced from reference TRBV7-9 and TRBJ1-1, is DTGVSQNPRHKITKRGQNVTFRCDPISEHNRLYWYRQTLGQGPEFLTYFQNEAQLEKSRLLSDRFSAERPKGSFSTLEIQRTEQGDSAMYLCASSLAVPSNTEAFFGQGTRLTVV.